These T cell receptor beta chains were read from a single sample in a study of beta chain features in type 1 diabetes. Libraries were prepared by immunoSEQ multiplex PCR; TCRdb keeps only in-frame clonotypes and omits some of them. The sample has around 330,000 clones, approximately 9.9% seen once. Material: naive CD4+ T cells from blood. The receptors were gathered from a woman in her 30s in good health. Each CDR3 is given with its conserved first and last residue. A D gene is named only where the DNA matches it firmly. Clone size is given for some rows only: seen once, a few or many times, or a class if the clone is expanded.

clone_size d_call j_call v_call cdr3_aa cdr3_nt
few TRBD2 TRBJ2-1 TRBV7-6 CASSPYRGSFYNEQFF TGTGCCAGCAGCCCCTACCGCGGGAGCTTTTACAATGAGCAGTTCTTC
few . TRBJ1-5 TRBV30 CAWSPGWAGSFNQPQHF TGTGCCTGGTCCCCCGGATGGGCTGGCTCGTTCAATCAGCCCCAGCATTTT
. . TRBJ1-1 TRBV28 CASSKFARGTEAFF TGTGCCAGCAGTAAGTTCGCCAGGGGCACTGAAGCTTTCTTT
. . TRBJ1-5 TRBV7-2 CASSPNRERNQPQHF TGTGCCAGCAGCCCGAACAGGGAACGTAATCAGCCCCAGCATTTT
. TRBD1 TRBJ2-7 TRBV4-3 CASSHQDRDYEQYF TGCGCCAGCAGCCACCAGGACAGGGATTACGAGCAGTACTTC
. . TRBJ2-7 TRBV30 CAWSNGIFPYEQYF TGTGCCTGGAGTAACGGGATTTTCCCCTACGAGCAGTACTTC
few . TRBJ2-2 TRBV19 CASSSPPGVANTGELFF TGTGCCAGTAGTTCGCCCCCAGGGGTAGCGAACACCGGGGAGCTGTTTTTT
. . TRBJ2-5 TRBV29-1 CSVELHQETQYF TGCAGCGTTGAACTCCACCAAGAGACCCAGTACTTC
. . TRBJ2-7 TRBV20-1 CSAENLYEQYF TGCAGTGCTGAGAACTTGTACGAGCAGTACTTC
few . TRBJ2-1 TRBV29-1 CSVEERGTSYNEQFF TGCAGCGTTGAAGAACGAGGAACTTCCTACAATGAGCAGTTCTTC
. . TRBJ1-3 TRBV30 CAWSTGNSGNTIYF TGTGCCTGGTCGACAGGTAACTCTGGAAACACCATATATTTT
. . TRBJ2-1 TRBV29-1 CSVESSYNEQFF TGCAGCGTTGAATCTAGCTACAATGAGCAGTTCTTC
few TRBD1 TRBJ1-2 TRBV29-1 CSVESSVGTGYGYTF TGCAGCGTTGAAAGCTCGGTAGGGACAGGCTATGGCTACACCTTC
. . TRBJ2-1 TRBV5-1 CASSYLDSSDEQFF TGCGCCAGCAGCTACCTGGACTCTTCGGATGAGCAGTTCTTC
. TRBD1 TRBJ2-7 TRBV7-2 CASSPDRGLYEQYF TGTGCCAGCAGCCCAGACAGGGGGCTCTACGAGCAGTACTTC
. . TRBJ2-1 TRBV5-1 CASSLGWRFNEQFF TGCGCCAGCAGCTTGGGTTGGAGATTCAATGAGCAGTTCTTC
. . TRBJ2-7 TRBV28 CASSLSGIYEQYF TGTGCCAGCAGTTTGTCCGGGATCTACGAGCAGTACTTC
. . TRBJ2-7 TRBV10-3 CAIRDRSSYEQYF TGTGCCATCAGAGACAGGAGCTCCTACGAGCAGTACTTC
. . TRBJ2-7 TRBV6-5 CASSLLPSSSYEQYF TGTGCCAGCAGTCTTCTCCCATCCAGCTCCTACGAGCAGTACTTC
. . TRBJ2-5 TRBV5-6 CASSLQETQYF TGTGCCAGCAGCCTCCAAGAGACCCAGTACTTC
few TRBD1 TRBJ2-1 TRBV7-2 CASSLEGRQGNEQFF TGTGCCAGCAGCCTCGAGGGCCGACAGGGAAATGAGCAGTTCTTC
few . TRBJ2-5 TRBV18 CASSPPSQQETQYF TGTGCCAGCTCACCACCGTCTCAGCAAGAGACCCAGTACTTC
few . TRBJ2-7 TRBV7-2 CASSLRGAVQYF TGTGCCAGCAGCTTACGGGGGGCCGTGCAGTACTTC
. TRBD2 TRBJ2-6 TRBV7-3 CASSLGRLAGDSGANVLTF TGTGCCAGCAGCTTAGGTCGTTTAGCGGGAGACTCTGGGGCCAACGTCCTGACTTTC
few TRBD1 TRBJ2-5 TRBV30 CASGGRTLVQYF TGTGCCTCAGGGGGAAGGACACTGGTGCAGTACTTC
. TRBD1 TRBJ1-4 TRBV30 CAWSLTGGLEKLFF TGTGCCTGGAGTTTGACAGGGGGTCTTGAAAAACTGTTTTTT
. TRBD1 TRBJ2-1 TRBV2 CASSRDRLNNEQFF TGTGCCAGCAGCCGGGACAGGCTTAACAATGAGCAGTTCTTC
. . TRBJ2-3 TRBV9 CASSVERSTDTQYF TGTGCCAGCAGCGTGGAGCGGTCCACAGATACGCAGTATTTT
few TRBD2 TRBJ2-3 TRBV10-2 CASSLAEHTDTQYF TGCGCCAGCAGTCTAGCGGAGCACACAGATACGCAGTATTTT
. TRBD1 TRBJ1-1 TRBV6-5 CASSKQGDHEAFF TGTGCCAGCAGCAAACAGGGGGACCATGAAGCTTTCTTT
few . TRBJ2-5 TRBV2 CASSAQGGETQYF TGTGCCAGCAGCGCACAGGGTGGAGAGACCCAGTACTTC
. . TRBJ2-1 TRBV5-1 CASVRTPGGGYNEQFF TGCGCCAGCGTCCGAACCCCGGGGGGCGGATACAATGAGCAGTTCTTC
. TRBD1 TRBJ1-3 TRBV6-5 CASSLQGQAGNTIYF TGTGCCAGCAGTTTACAGGGACAGGCTGGAAACACCATATATTTT
. TRBD1 TRBJ2-7 TRBV6-5 CASSPDRDQTYEQYF TGTGCCAGCAGTCCGGACAGGGACCAAACCTACGAGCAGTACTTC
. TRBD1 TRBJ2-7 TRBV6-1 CASRPGQGTYEQYF TGTGCCAGCAGACCCGGACAGGGGACCTACGAGCAGTACTTC
few TRBD2 TRBJ2-7 TRBV19 CASRTTSGAGYEQYF TGTGCCAGTAGAACGACTAGCGGCGCTGGCTACGAGCAGTACTTC
. TRBD2 TRBJ2-1 TRBV27 CASSLSKLAGASNEQFF TGTGCCAGCAGTTTATCGAAACTAGCGGGAGCGTCGAATGAGCAGTTCTTC
. . TRBJ2-4 TRBV30 CAWSGVAKNIQYF TGTGCCTGGAGTGGAGTAGCCAAAAACATTCAGTACTTC
few TRBD2 TRBJ2-7 TRBV9 CASSASSGSYEQYF TGTGCCAGCAGCGCGTCTAGCGGGTCCTACGAGCAGTACTTC
. TRBD2 TRBJ2-3 TRBV9 CASSVRLAGGVDTQYF TGTGCCAGCAGCGTACGACTAGCGGGAGGGGTAGATACGCAGTATTTT
few TRBD2 TRBJ2-2 TRBV27 CASSDSGRGTAGELFF TGTGCCAGCAGTGATAGCGGGAGGGGGACTGCCGGGGAGCTGTTTTTT
few . TRBJ2-7 TRBV19 CASSVSGYEQYF TGTGCCAGTAGTGTTAGCGGCTACGAGCAGTACTTC
few . TRBJ1-2 TRBV30 CAWNLAGYGYTF TGTGCCTGGAACCTGGCGGGCTATGGCTACACCTTC
many TRBD1 TRBJ2-7 TRBV23-1 CASGTCGTGVDEQYF TGCGCCAGCGGGACGTGTGGGACAGGGGTCGACGAGCAGTACTTC
. . TRBJ1-5 TRBV28 CASKGGRGTNQPQHF TGTGCCAGCAAGGGTGGGAGGGGAACCAATCAGCCCCAGCATTTT
. . TRBJ2-2 TRBV10-3 CAISDLTSTGELFF TGTGCCATCAGTGATTTGACTAGCACCGGGGAGCTGTTTTTT
. TRBD1 TRBJ1-1 TRBV5-4 CASSRDRENTEAFF TGTGCCAGCAGCAGGGACAGAGAAAACACTGAAGCTTTCTTT
. TRBD1 TRBJ2-1 TRBV4-3 CASSQGYRGEQFF TGCGCCAGCAGCCAAGGTTACAGGGGTGAGCAGTTCTTC
few TRBD2 TRBJ2-3 TRBV30 CAWSPSSGSIDTQYF TGTGCCTGGAGTCCATCTAGCGGGAGTATAGATACGCAGTATTTT
. TRBD1 TRBJ2-5 TRBV28 CASSFTGGQETQYF TGTGCCAGCAGTTTTACAGGGGGACAAGAGACCCAGTACTTC
. . TRBJ1-5 TRBV7-2 CASSLIGQLNQPQHF TGTGCCAGCAGCTTGATCGGACAGCTCAATCAGCCCCAGCATTTT
few TRBD2 TRBJ2-5 TRBV5-4 CASSLRLAGEETQYF TGTGCCAGCAGCTTGAGACTAGCGGGAGAAGAGACCCAGTACTTC
few TRBD2 TRBJ2-3 TRBV27 CASRFLAGLTDTQYF TGTGCCAGCAGATTCCTAGCGGGGCTCACAGATACGCAGTATTTT
. TRBD1 TRBJ2-1 TRBV28 CASSLLGTGGDEQFF TGTGCCAGCAGTTTATTGGGGACAGGGGGGGATGAGCAGTTCTTC
few . TRBJ1-1 TRBV19 CAMTGRNTEAFF TGTGCCATGACCGGGAGGAACACTGAAGCTTTCTTT
few . TRBJ2-1 TRBV7-2 CASSDSLHHNEQFF TGTGCCAGCAGTGACAGCCTCCACCACAATGAGCAGTTCTTC
few TRBD2 TRBJ2-7 TRBV6-5 CASSLAERYEQYF TGTGCCAGCAGTCTAGCGGAGCGCTACGAGCAGTACTTC
few TRBD1 TRBJ2-1 TRBV5-1 CASRVRDRPYNEQFF TGCGCCAGCAGGGTCCGGGACAGACCCTACAATGAGCAGTTCTTC